The clone carrying this T cell receptor (beta chain) was picked up a small number of times. Its specificity is unknown. The record originates from a study of T cell repertoires in cytomegalovirus infection. Study background: Matching HLA type and CMV infection were both indicated by public TCR beta signatures. Study-level findings and limits: HLA-C-restricted, CMV-specific TCR beta clonotypes were dominant ex vivo.

TCRdb processed the reads anew with MiXCR; each CDR3 protein has one entry. The sample comprises roughly 760,000 distinct CDR3 sequences, roughly 36% of which are singletons, and 2.8% rests with the top ten. Sample: PBMCs. The TCR sequence derives from a human donor in good health (CMV status not recorded). Some clones in this sample may be carry-over from other donors' samples.

In DNA form, the CDR3 reads TGTGCCAGCAGGCTTAGCGGGAGGGATGAGACCCAGTACTTC. It encodes CASRLSGRDETQYF. V gene TRBV7-8 combines with J gene TRBJ2-5; 11 bases fit TRBD2. This CDR3 comprises 14 residues. J gave up 5 bases and V 6 bases, and 5 bases lay outside the gene matches. From germline, CDR1 is SGHVS and CDR2 FQNEAQ.